This TCR beta chain was observed in a study of blood T cell repertoires in COVID-19. Study overall: Whether acute or convalescent, the COVID-19 samples came from the United States, Italy and Spain. Nucleic acid was either cDNA or gDNA, and it came from T cells, B-cell-depleted T cells, or PBMCs.

Under the authors' procedure: It was from reference gene primer amplification that nucleated cell counts were estimated. Repertoires were generated with immunoSEQ multiplex PCR, while TCRdb's copy carries only in-frame clones and drops some. The DNA gave D and trimming, while V, J and clone size come from that table. The data hold 95,000 to 100,000 clones, with roughly 78% observed a single time. CDR3 length: 15 residues. Per germline, CDR1 SGHNT and CDR2 YYREEE (reference sequence). Deletions cut 5 bases from V and 5 bases from J, with 20 bases between. The specimen sequenced was peripheral blood. This chain connects TRBV5-4 to TRBJ2-7; D is possibly TRBD2 (7 bases). This clonotype was sampled from a woman aged 80 or older with active or convalescent COVID-19. Written as DNA, the CDR3 is TGTGCCAGCAGTAACCTCGGGGGGCGCTCGGACGAGCAGTACTTC. Translating gives CASSNLGGRSDEQYF.